The 7 T cell receptor beta chains presented below share a single source sample, sequenced in a study of regulatory T cells in long-lasting Graves disease. Time point of the sample: newly diagnosed GD, antithyroid drugs for less than 3 months. TCR sequences were obtained from RNA taken from PBMCs. HTBI primers from iRepertoire and Arm-PCR of CDR3 regions yielded the TCR beta libraries. MiXCR, run by TCRdb on the multiplex PCR reads, gives a single entry per CDR3 protein. The data contain under 800,000 distinct CDR3 sequences, around 15% of them singletons. These same records also appear under a second study, on T cells in Graves' hyperthyroidism and ophthalmopathy.

Sequencing was performed on peripheral blood mononuclear cells (PBMCs), taken at new diagnosis, from a patient treated with antithyroid drugs. The receptors were sampled from a woman in her 30s with Graves disease.

The sample holds many counts of this clonotype. This chain connects TRBV7-8 to TRBJ2-6, with a tentative D call TRBD1 (5 bases). The CDR3 covers 17 residues. From germline, CDR1 is SGHVS and CDR2 FQNEAQ. Trimming removed 3 bases at V and 2 bases at J, with 14 bases between. The CDR3 nucleotides read TGTGCCAGCAGCTTGGTCTTGCAGGGTCCTGGGGCCAACGTCCTGACTTTC. Protein product: CASSLVLQGPGANVLTF.

The gene calls are TRBV11-2 and TRBJ1-6; the D is unclear. This CDR3 has 12 amino acids. Between the trimmed V and J ends, which lost 3 bases and 12 bases, there was a span of 9 bases. Germline V gene lookup returns CDR1 SGHAT and CDR2 FQNNGV. This chain's CDR3 is CASSFFTKPLHF. CDR3 bases: TGTGCCAGCAGCTTTTTTACAAAACCCCTCCACTTT.

This clonotype came up many times. The CDR3 sequence: CASSFRGGWGPEAFF. CDR3 bases: TGTGCCAGCAGCTTTCGAGGGGGCTGGGGGCCTGAAGCTTTCTTT. The chain recombines TRBV11-2 with TRBJ1-1; 7 bases are shared with TRBD1. This CDR3 has 15 residues. J gave up 6 bases and V 3 bases, and 10 bases lay outside the gene matches. Germline assignment: CDR1 SGHAT and CDR2 FQNNGV. Full variable domain (outside the CDR3, taken from reference TRBV11-2 and TRBJ1-1): EAGVAQSPRYKIIEKRQSVAFWCNPISGHATLYWYQQILGQGPKLLIQFQNNGVVDDSQLPKDRFSAERLKGVDSTLKIQPAKLEDSAVYLCASSFRGGWGPEAFFGQGTRLTVV.

V usage is TRBV12-3 or TRBV12-4 and J usage is TRBJ2-7; unclear D gene. The CDR3 loop spans 13 amino acids. The germline V and J ends were trimmed by 5 bases and 6 bases, with 14 bases remaining between them. CDR3 loop: CASSIGRRPEQYF. The DNA for the CDR3 is TGTGCCAGCAGTATCGGCCGTCGCCCCGAGCAGTACTTC.

This clonotype has a handful of counts. V usage is TRBV5-6 and J usage is TRBJ2-7; D gene ambiguous. Germline V lookup: CDR1 SGHDT, CDR2 YYEEEE. The CDR3 runs to 11 residues. Deletions cut 4 bases from V and 6 bases from J, with 8 bases between. This chain's CDR3 is CASSGDREQYF. The CDR3 DNA reads as TGTGCCAGCAGCGGGGATCGCGAGCAGTACTTC.

This clonotype was recorded many times. The J gene is TRBJ1-6, the V gene TRBV28, with D unresolved. The germline V gene has CDR1 MDHEN and CDR2 SYDVKM. This CDR3 region has 15 residues. With 8 bases removed from V and 2 bases from J, the gap between germline ends came to 13 bases. This CDR3 reads CASRPTPPYNSPLHF. CDR3 in DNA: TGTGCCAGCCGTCCTACCCCGCCCTATAATTCACCCCTCCACTTT.

This clonotype was recorded many times. V is TRBV27 and J is TRBJ1-2, with D tentatively TRBD1 (5 bases). The V gene lost 3 bases and the J gene lost 2 bases, with 13 bases spanning the gap. The length of the CDR3 is 15 residues. CDR1 is MNHEY and CDR2 is SMNVEV in the germline V gene (reference sequence). CDR3 region: CASSFFPGTNYGYTF. The CDR3, as DNA: TGTGCCAGCAGTTTTTTCCCGGGGACGAACTATGGCTACACCTTC.